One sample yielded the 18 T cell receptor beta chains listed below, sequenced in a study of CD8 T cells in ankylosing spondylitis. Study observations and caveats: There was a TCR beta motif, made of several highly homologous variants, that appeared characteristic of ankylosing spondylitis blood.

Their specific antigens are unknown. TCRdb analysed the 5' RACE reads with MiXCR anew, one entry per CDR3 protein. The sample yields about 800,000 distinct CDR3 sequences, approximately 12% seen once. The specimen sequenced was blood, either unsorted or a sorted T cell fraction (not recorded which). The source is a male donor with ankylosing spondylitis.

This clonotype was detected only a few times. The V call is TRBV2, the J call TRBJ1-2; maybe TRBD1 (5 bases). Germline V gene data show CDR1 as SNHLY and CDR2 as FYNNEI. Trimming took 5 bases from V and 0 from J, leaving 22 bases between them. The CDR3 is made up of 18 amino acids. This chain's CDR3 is CASSHSIQEWYANYGYTF. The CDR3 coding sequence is TGTGCCAGCAGTCATAGTATACAGGAATGGTATGCTAACTATGGCTACACCTTC.

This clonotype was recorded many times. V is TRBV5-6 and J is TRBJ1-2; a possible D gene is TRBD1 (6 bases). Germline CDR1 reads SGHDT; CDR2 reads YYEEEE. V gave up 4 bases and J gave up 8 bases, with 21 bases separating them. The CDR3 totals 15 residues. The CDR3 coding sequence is TGTGCCAGCAGCCCCAAAGGCTGGACAGTACGGGGCTACACCTTC. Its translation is CASSPKGWTVRGYTF.

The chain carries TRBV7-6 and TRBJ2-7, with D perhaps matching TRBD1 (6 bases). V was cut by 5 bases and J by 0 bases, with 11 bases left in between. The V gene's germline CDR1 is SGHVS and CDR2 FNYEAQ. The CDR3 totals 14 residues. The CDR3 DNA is TGTGCCAGCAGCCACGGACAGCTCTCCTACGAGCAGTACTTC. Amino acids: CASSHGQLSYEQYF.

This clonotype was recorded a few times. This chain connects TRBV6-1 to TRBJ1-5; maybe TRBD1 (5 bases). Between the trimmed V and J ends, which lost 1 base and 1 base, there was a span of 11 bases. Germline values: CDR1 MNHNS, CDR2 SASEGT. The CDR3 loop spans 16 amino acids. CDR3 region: CASSEGWRQSNQPQHF. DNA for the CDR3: TGTGCCAGCAGTGAAGGTTGGCGACAGAGCAATCAGCCCCAGCATTTT.

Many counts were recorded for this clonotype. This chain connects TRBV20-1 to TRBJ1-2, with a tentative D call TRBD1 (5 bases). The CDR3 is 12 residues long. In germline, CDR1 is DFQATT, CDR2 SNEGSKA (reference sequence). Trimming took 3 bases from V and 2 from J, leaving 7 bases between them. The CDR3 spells CSASPGNYGYTF. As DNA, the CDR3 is TGCAGTGCTAGTCCAGGGAACTATGGCTACACCTTC.

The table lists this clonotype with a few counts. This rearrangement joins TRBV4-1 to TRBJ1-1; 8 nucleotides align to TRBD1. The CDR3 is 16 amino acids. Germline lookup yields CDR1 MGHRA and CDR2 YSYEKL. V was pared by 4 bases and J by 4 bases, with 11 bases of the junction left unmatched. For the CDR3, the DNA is TGCGCCAGCAGCCTACTATGGACAGGGCCAACCACTGAAGCTTTCTTT. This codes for CASSLLWTGPTTEAFF.

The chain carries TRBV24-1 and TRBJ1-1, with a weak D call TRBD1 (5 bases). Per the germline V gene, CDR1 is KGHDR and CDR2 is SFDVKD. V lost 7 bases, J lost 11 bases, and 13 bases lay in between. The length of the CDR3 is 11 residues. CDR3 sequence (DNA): TGTGCCACCAGGGAGGGGACTGCGGCTTTCTTT. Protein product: CATREGTAAFF.

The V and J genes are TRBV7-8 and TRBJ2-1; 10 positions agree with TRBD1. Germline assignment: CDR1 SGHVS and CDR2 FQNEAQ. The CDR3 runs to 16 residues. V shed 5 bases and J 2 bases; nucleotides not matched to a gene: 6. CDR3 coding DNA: TGTGCCAGCAGCCCCGGGACAGGGGTCACCTACAATGAGCAGTTCTTC. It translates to CASSPGTGVTYNEQFF.

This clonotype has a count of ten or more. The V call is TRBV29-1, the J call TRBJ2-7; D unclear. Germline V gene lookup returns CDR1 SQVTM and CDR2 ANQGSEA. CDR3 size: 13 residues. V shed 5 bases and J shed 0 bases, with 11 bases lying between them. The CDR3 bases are TGCAGCGTTATGACAAGGAGCTCCTACGAGCAGTACTTC. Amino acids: CSVMTRSSYEQYF.

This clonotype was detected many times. CDR3 sequence: CSARDPTGPGELFF. As DNA, the CDR3 is TGCAGTGCTAGAGACCCCACAGGGCCCGGGGAGCTGTTTTTT. The chain links TRBV20-1 to TRBJ2-2; D possibly corresponds to TRBD1 (6 bases). Per the germline V gene, CDR1 is DFQATT and CDR2 is SNEGSKA (reference sequence). With 0 bases removed from V and 6 bases from J, the gap between germline ends came to 11 bases. The CDR3 spans 14 residues.

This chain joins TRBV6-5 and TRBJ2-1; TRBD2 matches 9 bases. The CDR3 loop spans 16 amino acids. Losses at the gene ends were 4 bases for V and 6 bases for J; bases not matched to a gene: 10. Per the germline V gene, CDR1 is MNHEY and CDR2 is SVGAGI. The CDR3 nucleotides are TGTGCCAGCAGTTCAGAGGGACTAGCCGAATTCAATGAGCAGTTCTTC. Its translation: CASSSEGLAEFNEQFF.

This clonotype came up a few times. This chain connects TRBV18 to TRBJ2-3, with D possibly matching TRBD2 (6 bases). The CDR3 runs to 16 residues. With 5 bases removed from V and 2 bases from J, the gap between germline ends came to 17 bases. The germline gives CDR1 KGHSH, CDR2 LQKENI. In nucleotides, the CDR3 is TGTGCCAGCTCAAGCTCCGCGGGACGGGCCACAGATACGCAGTATTTT. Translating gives CASSSSAGRATDTQYF.

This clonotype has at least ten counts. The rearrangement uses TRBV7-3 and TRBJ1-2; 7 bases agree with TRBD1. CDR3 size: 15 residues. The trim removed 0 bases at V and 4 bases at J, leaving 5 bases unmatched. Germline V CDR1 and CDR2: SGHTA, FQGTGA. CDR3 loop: CASSLTSGQVYGYTF. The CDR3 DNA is TGTGCCAGCAGCTTAACATCAGGACAGGTCTATGGCTACACCTTC. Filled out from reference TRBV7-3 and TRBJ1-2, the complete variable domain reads GAGVSQTPSNKVTEKGKYVELRCDPISGHTALYWYRQSLGQGPEFLIYFQGTGAADDSGLPNDRFFAVRPEGSVSTLKIQRTERGDSAVYLCASSLTSGQVYGYTFGSGTRLTVV.

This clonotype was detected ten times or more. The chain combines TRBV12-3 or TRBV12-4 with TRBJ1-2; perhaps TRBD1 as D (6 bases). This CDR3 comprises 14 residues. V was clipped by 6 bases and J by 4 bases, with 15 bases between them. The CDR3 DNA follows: TGTGCCAGCAGAGCGACACAGGGCGCCTATGGCTACACCTTC. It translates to CASRATQGAYGYTF.

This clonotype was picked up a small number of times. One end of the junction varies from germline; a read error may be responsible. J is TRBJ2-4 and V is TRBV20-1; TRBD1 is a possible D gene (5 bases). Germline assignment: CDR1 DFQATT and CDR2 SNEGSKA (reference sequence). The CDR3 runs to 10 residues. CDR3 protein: CSALGPQLGF. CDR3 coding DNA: TGCAGTGCCCTGGGGCCCCAGCTAGGCTTC.

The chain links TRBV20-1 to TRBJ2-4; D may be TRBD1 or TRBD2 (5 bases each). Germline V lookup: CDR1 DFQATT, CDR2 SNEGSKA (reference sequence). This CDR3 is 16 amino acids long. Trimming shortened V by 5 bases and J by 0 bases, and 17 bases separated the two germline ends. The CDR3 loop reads CSAYYSGTLAKNIQYF. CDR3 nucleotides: TGCAGTGCTTACTATTCAGGGACCTTAGCCAAAAACATTCAGTACTTC.

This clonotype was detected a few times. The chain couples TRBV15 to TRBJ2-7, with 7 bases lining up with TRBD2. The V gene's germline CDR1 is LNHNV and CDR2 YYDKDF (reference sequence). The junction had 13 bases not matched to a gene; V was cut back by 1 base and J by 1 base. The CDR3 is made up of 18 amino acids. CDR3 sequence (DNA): TGTGCCACCAGCAGAGGGTTTACGGGAGGTTCCCAATCCTACGAGCAGTACTTC. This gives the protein CATSRGFTGGSQSYEQYF.

In DNA form, the CDR3 reads TGCAGTGCTACTTCTATGACAGGGGAGAAAGCACCCCTCCACTTT. This encodes CSATSMTGEKAPLHF. The rearrangement links TRBV20-1 to TRBJ1-6; 8 bases fit TRBD1. V gave up 4 bases and J gave up 11 bases; unmatched junction bases: 13. Germline CDR1 reads DFQATT; CDR2 reads SNEGSKA (reference sequence). CDR3 length: 15 residues.